The clone carrying this T cell receptor beta chain was observed at least ten times. Its specificity is not known. This CDR3 has 17 amino acids. V was cut by 4 bases and J by 2 bases, with 19 bases left in between. Germline assignment: CDR1 SGHTA and CDR2 FQGTGA. This sample was included in a study of T cells in Graves' hyperthyroidism and ophthalmopathy. As for the study in general: Peripheral blood collection took place at initial diagnosis, before any treatment. General study points: A model of 13 V-J features distinguished ophthalmopathy from stable hyperthyroidism.

Authors of the study amplified TCR beta CDR3 regions from RNA transcripts. A first-round RT-PCR of the TCR CDR3 used the HTBI primer set. TCRdb re-called the multiplex PCR reads through MiXCR, storing one row per CDR3 protein. Of 340,000 or so distinct CDR3 sequences listed, roughly a fifth are singletons. An absence of ophthalmopathy progression within 18 months meant stable Graves' hyperthyroidism. Clinicians diagnosed patients from clinical symptoms, serum thyroxine and TRAb, thyroid ultrasound and orbital computed tomography. The sequence was collected from a woman aged 50 to 60 with Graves' hyperthyroidism. The source material was blood. The chain joins TRBV7-3 to TRBJ2-3, with D possibly matching TRBD1 (6 bases). CDR3 residues: CASSSKTGDAFTDTQYF. Here the CDR3 DNA reads TGTGCCAGCAGCTCAAAGACAGGTGACGCTTTCACAGATACGCAGTATTTT.